This TCR beta chain is from a study of blood T cell repertoires in COVID-19. Sequencing used immunoSEQ multiplex PCR; TCRdb keeps in-frame clones, though not all of them. The profile shows nearly 110,000 clones, 65% to 80% of them singletons. Trimming left V 2 bases short and J 0 bases short, with 11 bases between. Germline V CDR1 and CDR2: SGHRS, YFSETQ. This CDR3 has 16 residues. What was sequenced was peripheral blood. The chain couples TRBV5-1 to TRBJ2-2; D not certain. The TCR comes from a man aged 70-80 years with acute or convalescent COVID-19. The CDR3 is CASSFLLRSNTGELFF. The CDR3 DNA sequence: TGCGCCAGCAGCTTCCTTCTCCGGTCGAACACCGGGGAGCTGTTTTTT.